Listed here are 32 T cell receptor beta chains from one sample, sequenced in a study of cytomegalovirus exposure and HLA in healthy donors. The PCR employed 60 Vbeta primers together with 13 Jbeta primers. The method was immunoSEQ multiplex PCR; TCRdb's version includes in-frame clones alone and lacks a portion of them. The profile shows 150,000 or so clones, approximately 75% of them singletons. Sequencing input: PBMCs. The receptors shown here come from a man aged 50-59 years in good health and CMV-seropositive.

The chain recombines TRBV7-8 with TRBJ1-2, with TRBD1 matching over 9 bases. This CDR3 spans 14 amino acids. V trimming: 4 bases; J trimming: 8 bases; junction bases outside the gene matches: 8. CDR1 SGHVS and CDR2 FQNEAQ come from the germline V gene. CDR3: CASSSQQGAGGYTF. CDR3 DNA: TGTGCCAGCAGCTCCCAACAGGGGGCGGGGGGCTACACCTTC.

CDR3 DNA sequence: TGTGCCAGTAGTCGGGGACAGGGAGGCAATCAGCCCCAGCATTTT. This gives the protein CASSRGQGGNQPQHF. The J gene is TRBJ1-5, the V gene TRBV19, with 9 positions matching TRBD1. V dropped 5 bases and J dropped 2; count of bases not matched to a gene: 4. Germline CDR1 LNHDA, CDR2 SQIVND (reference sequence). This CDR3 is 15 amino acids long.

J is TRBJ2-2 and V is TRBV25-1; 8 nucleotides agree with TRBD1. After removal of 2 bases from V and 6 bases from J, the junction contained 14 bases not matched to a gene. Germline V CDR1 and CDR2: MGHDK, SYGVNS. This CDR3 is built from 18 residues. For the CDR3, the DNA is TGTGCCAGCAGTGAAGATTTTAAGGGCAGGGGGCCTTCCGGGGAGCTGTTTTTT. Translation gives CASSEDFKGRGPSGELFF.

This clone was detected a few times. The chain joins TRBV5-4 to TRBJ1-4, with TRBD1 matching over 7 bases. This CDR3 spans 15 amino acids. V trimming: 4 bases; J trimming: 4 bases; junction bases outside the gene matches: 7. The germline CDR1 and CDR2 sequences are SGHNT and YYREEE (reference sequence). The chain's CDR3 is CASSPGQSVNEKLFF. The CDR3 nucleotides read TGTGCCAGCAGCCCGGGACAGTCCGTTAATGAAAAACTGTTTTTT. The full variable domain, in which reference TRBV5-4 and TRBJ1-4 provide the parts outside the CDR3, is ETGVTQSPTHLIKTRGQQVTLRCSSQSGHNTVSWYQQALGQGPQFIFQYYREEENGRGNFPPRFSGLQFPNYSSELNVNALELDDSALYLCASSPGQSVNEKLFFGSGTQLSVL.

This chain links TRBV9 with TRBJ2-5; weak D call: TRBD2 (5 bases). This CDR3 is 18 amino acids long. V was clipped by 0 bases and J by 5 bases, with 23 bases between them. The V gene's germline CDR1 is SGDLS and CDR2 YYNGEE. CDR3: CASSVGPKSPRAGETQYF. CDR3 bases: TGTGCCAGCAGCGTAGGACCCAAAAGTCCGAGGGCCGGGGAGACCCAGTACTTC.

The chain has TRBV4-3 and TRBJ1-4; possible D gene TRBD1, 6 bases. Per the germline V gene, CDR1 is LGHNA and CDR2 is YSLEER. Trimming took off 6 bases at V and 5 bases at J, with 16 bases between the two ends. The CDR3 spans 15 residues. This CDR3 reads CASRLSRGSNEKLFF. CDR3 DNA: TGCGCCAGCAGGCTCTCCAGGGGATCGAATGAAAAACTGTTTTTT.

The genes are TRBV21-1 and TRBJ2-5; the D call TRBD2 from the table was never checked on the DNA. TRBV21-1 is deemed a pseudogene. This CDR3 spans 18 amino acids. This chain's CDR3 is CASSKDRGRAGPGETQYF. The CDR3 DNA reads as TGTGCCAGCAGCAAAGATCGAGGGAGAGCGGGGCCGGGGGAGACCCAGTACTTC.

This chain connects TRBV2 to TRBJ1-1; weak D call: TRBD1 (6 bases). This CDR3 is 14 amino acids long. The germline CDR1 and CDR2 sequences are SNHLY and FYNNEI. Trimming shortened V by 6 bases and J by 2 bases, and 13 bases separated the two germline ends. The CDR3 sequence: CASRWTEGNTEAFF. In DNA form, the CDR3 reads TGTGCCAGCAGATGGACAGAAGGAAACACTGAAGCTTTCTTT.

In its sample, this clone was seen once. This chain connects TRBV29-1 to TRBJ2-2, with a possible D match to TRBD1 (5 bases). This CDR3 region has 14 residues. V gave up 3 bases and J gave up 3 bases, with 11 bases separating them. In germline, CDR1 is SQVTM, CDR2 ANQGSEA. CDR3 loop: CSVDAGLHTGELFF. Written as DNA, the CDR3 is TGCAGCGTTGATGCAGGGCTCCACACCGGGGAGCTGTTTTTT.

For the CDR3, the DNA is TGTGCCAGCAGCTTGGTTTACGTGGCTAGCGGGGGGGGGCAAGAGACCCAGTACTTC. It encodes CASSLVYVASGGGQETQYF. The chain uses TRBV5-4 and TRBJ2-5; 12 bases are a match to TRBD2. Germline-derived CDR1 and CDR2 are SGHNT and YYREEE (reference sequence). The CDR3 has 19 residues. The V gene end was trimmed by 0 bases and the J gene end by 2 bases; junction bases not matched to a gene: 11. Filled out from reference TRBV5-4 and TRBJ2-5, the complete variable domain reads ETGVTQSPTHLIKTRGQQVTLRCSSQSGHNTVSWYQQALGQGPQFIFQYYREEENGRGNFPPRFSGLQFPNYSSELNVNALELDDSALYLCASSLVYVASGGGQETQYFGPGTRLLVL.

This clone was detected only a few times. The genes are TRBV9 and TRBJ2-1; D not resolved. Trimming pared 3 bases from V and 4 bases from J, leaving 8 bases between. Germline CDR1 and CDR2: SGDLS and YYNGEE. CDR3 size: 13 residues. Written as DNA, the CDR3 is TGTGCCAGCAGCGCCCAGACTTACAATGAGCAGTTCTTC. This gives the protein CASSAQTYNEQFF.

This chain connects TRBV6-5 to TRBJ2-3; D is unresolved. With 6 bases removed from V and 0 bases from J, the gap between germline ends came to 4 bases. CDR1 is MNHEY, CDR2 SVGAGI, per germline. CDR3 size: 12 residues. Here the CDR3 reads CASRESTDTQYF. As DNA, the CDR3 is TGTGCCAGCAGGGAGAGCACAGATACGCAGTATTTT.

V usage is TRBV9 and J usage is TRBJ1-2; 7 bases match TRBD1. The CDR3 extends over 14 amino acids. V shed 4 bases, J shed 4 bases, and the junction held 7 bases outside the gene matches. The germline V gene has CDR1 SGDLS and CDR2 YYNGEE. The CDR3 sequence: CASSPTGVGYGYTF. The CDR3 nucleotides are TGTGCCAGCAGCCCAACAGGGGTCGGCTATGGCTACACCTTC.

This chain connects TRBV5-1 to TRBJ1-2; 7 bases are shared with TRBD1. The CDR3 is 15 residues long. Trimming cost V 0 bases and J 10 bases; bases outside gene matches: 12. Germline values: CDR1 SGHRS, CDR2 YFSETQ. For the CDR3, the DNA is TGCGCCAGCAGCTTGGGATGGGTAACAGGGGAAGTCTACACCTTC. This encodes CASSLGWVTGEVYTF.

The chain uses TRBV7-7 and TRBJ2-5; TRBD2 agrees at 9 bases. Trimming at V came to 2 bases and at J to 5 bases, leaving 9 bases not matched to a gene. The CDR3 totals 16 residues. CDR1 and CDR2 (germline): SSHAT, FNYEAQ (reference sequence). The CDR3 protein is CASSLRAGGWIETQYF. CDR3 DNA sequence: TGTGCCAGCAGCTTACGAGCGGGGGGTTGGATTGAGACCCAGTACTTC.

The chain has TRBV27 and TRBJ2-6, with D perhaps matching TRBD2 (6 bases). Germline lookup yields CDR1 MNHEY and CDR2 SMNVEV (reference sequence). The CDR3 loop spans 16 amino acids. The germline V and J ends were trimmed by 4 bases and 0 bases, with 10 bases remaining between them. The CDR3 here is CASSSGLYSGANVLTF. In nucleotides, the CDR3 is TGTGCCAGCAGTTCGGGACTGTACTCTGGGGCCAACGTCCTGACTTTC.

V usage is TRBV28 and J usage is TRBJ2-5, with D possibly being TRBD2 (5 bases). Deletions cut 3 bases from V and 5 bases from J, with 19 bases between. This CDR3 spans 16 amino acids. Germline CDR1 reads MDHEN; CDR2 reads SYDVKM. The CDR3: CASSFSHSRRVETQYF. DNA for the CDR3: TGTGCCAGCAGTTTCTCCCACAGTCGGCGGGTGGAGACCCAGTACTTC.

The rearrangement links TRBV5-6 to TRBJ1-2; D might be TRBD1 (5 bases). This CDR3 is 13 amino acids long. The V end lost 4 bases, the J end lost 2 bases, and 9 bases lay between the germline ends. CDR1 is SGHDT and CDR2 is YYEEEE in the germline V gene. As DNA, the CDR3 is TGTGCCAGCAGCCCGACAGAGAACTATGGCTACACCTTC. Protein: CASSPTENYGYTF.

The V gene is TRBV5-4, the J gene TRBJ1-5; D gene uncertain. The CDR3 spans 14 residues. Trimming took off 0 bases at V and 6 bases at J, with 10 bases between the two ends. CDR1 is SGHNT, CDR2 YYREEE, per germline (reference sequence). In DNA form, the CDR3 reads TGTGCCAGCAGCTTGGATGGCCTAGGTCAGCCCCAGCATTTT. Residues: CASSLDGLGQPQHF.

The V gene is TRBV4-1, the J gene TRBJ1-2; 11 bases are shared with TRBD1. CDR3 size: 18 residues. Germline V lookup: CDR1 MGHRA, CDR2 YSYEKL. Trimming removed 0 bases from V and 6 bases from J; junction bases left unmatched: 12. The CDR3 spells CASSQDRFGGGQGDGYTF. Written as DNA, the CDR3 is TGCGCCAGCAGCCAAGATAGGTTTGGAGGGGGACAGGGGGATGGCTACACCTTC.

This chain joins TRBV6-5 and TRBJ1-2, with 11 bases that match TRBD1. V lost 8 bases and J lost 6; bases outside the gene matches: 5. This CDR3 contains 13 residues. Germline CDR1 reads MNHEY; CDR2 reads SVGAGI. The CDR3 protein is CASGWTGGNGYTF. CDR3 DNA sequence: TGTGCCAGCGGATGGACAGGGGGCAATGGCTACACCTTC.

This chain joins TRBV4-2 and TRBJ1-2; TRBD1 matches at 8 bases. CDR3 length equals 15 residues. J gave up 4 bases and V 2 bases, and 6 bases lay outside the gene matches. Per the germline V gene, CDR1 is LGHNA and CDR2 is YNFKEQ. The CDR3 loop reads CASSQKGQGGYGYTF. CDR3 coding DNA: TGTGCCAGCAGCCAAAAAGGACAGGGTGGCTATGGCTACACCTTC.

The chain employs TRBV21-1 and TRBJ2-4; TRBD2 was called by the table and not checked on the DNA. TRBV21-1 is described as a pseudogene. There are 16 residues in the CDR3. CDR3 DNA sequence: TGTGCCAGCAGCAGACTGGGGAGGGTAGCCAAAAACATTCAGTACTTC. Its translation: CASSRLGRVAKNIQYF.

This sequence joins TRBV2 and TRBJ1-2, with D hard to call. Germline loops: CDR1 SNHLY, CDR2 FYNNEI. V was shortened by 7 bases and J by 4 bases, with 19 bases between the two germline ends. The CDR3 spans 15 residues. The CDR3 loop reads CASTQRGFKVYGYTF. DNA for the CDR3: TGTGCCAGCACCCAGCGGGGTTTTAAGGTCTATGGCTACACCTTC.

This clone was picked up one time. The J gene is TRBJ2-7, the V gene TRBV5-1; D might be TRBD2 (5 bases). CDR1 and CDR2 from the germline V gene are SGHRS and YFSETQ. V lost 6 bases, J lost 2 bases, and 15 bases lay in between. The CDR3 runs to 14 residues. The CDR3 here is CASTVGAGPYEQYF. The CDR3 DNA is TGCGCCAGCACAGTGGGAGCTGGCCCCTACGAGCAGTACTTC.

This clone was seen a few times. The V call is TRBV6-6, the J call TRBJ1-5; a weak D match, TRBD1 (6 bases). From germline, CDR1 is MNHNY and CDR2 SVGAGI (reference sequence). The length of the CDR3 is 16 residues. V was cut by 7 bases and J by 7 bases, with 23 bases left in between. The CDR3 loop reads CASTKLGATGGQPQHF. CDR3 DNA: TGTGCCAGCACCAAGTTGGGGGCCACGGGGGGCCAGCCCCAGCATTTT.

Here the CDR3 reads CASSFTYEQYF. The CDR3, as DNA: TGTGCCAGCAGCTTTACCTACGAGCAGTACTTC. The chain links TRBV5-6 to TRBJ2-7, with D unresolved. The germline V gene encodes CDR1 SGHDT and CDR2 YYEEEE. The CDR3 is made up of 11 amino acids. V was cut by 2 bases and J by 2 bases, with 2 bases left in between.

The chain employs TRBV6-1 and TRBJ2-7; D is perhaps TRBD1 (5 bases). Looked up from germline, CDR1 is MNHNS and CDR2 is SASEGT. V dropped 0 bases and J dropped 2 bases, with 11 bases sitting between them. This CDR3 has 15 amino acids. The CDR3, as DNA: TGTGCCAGCAGTGAAGCGCAGGGATTCCCCTACGAGCAGTACTTC. This sequence encodes CASSEAQGFPYEQYF.

The chain couples TRBV4-2 to TRBJ1-4; perhaps TRBD1 as D (5 bases). V was clipped by 0 bases and J by 8 bases, with 10 bases between them. CDR3 length equals 14 residues. Germline V gene data show CDR1 as LGHNA and CDR2 as YNFKEQ. CDR3 bases: TGTGCCAGCAGCCAAGATCAAAGGGGAGAAAAACTGTTTTTT. Encoded protein: CASSQDQRGEKLFF.

The V call is TRBV18, the J call TRBJ2-1, with TRBD2 identical over 13 bases. The trim removed 5 bases at V and 6 bases at J, leaving 7 bases unmatched. The CDR3 runs 16 residues. Germline V gene data show CDR1 as KGHSH and CDR2 as LQKENI. The CDR3 protein is CASSSYGTSGVNEQFF. The CDR3 region has the DNA TGTGCCAGCTCATCGTACGGGACTAGCGGGGTCAATGAGCAGTTCTTC.

This sequence joins TRBV6-1 and TRBJ1-3, with a possible D match to TRBD1 (5 bases). Trimming took off 6 bases at V and 0 bases at J, with 12 bases between the two ends. Per the germline V gene, CDR1 is MNHNS and CDR2 is SASEGT. The CDR3 consists of 15 residues. DNA for the CDR3: TGTGCCAGCAGGGCCGACGGGGGCTCTGGAAACACCATATATTTT. Its protein product is CASRADGGSGNTIYF.

The chain uses TRBV5-1 and TRBJ2-5, with 10 bases lining up with TRBD2. Per germline, CDR1 SGHRS and CDR2 YFSETQ. The CDR3 extends over 15 amino acids. The V and J ends lost 5 bases and 2 bases, in that order; junction bases with no gene match: 6. CDR3 nucleotide sequence: TGCGCCAGCAGTAGGCTAGCGGGGGCTCAAGAGACCCAGTACTTC. Its protein product is CASSRLAGAQETQYF.